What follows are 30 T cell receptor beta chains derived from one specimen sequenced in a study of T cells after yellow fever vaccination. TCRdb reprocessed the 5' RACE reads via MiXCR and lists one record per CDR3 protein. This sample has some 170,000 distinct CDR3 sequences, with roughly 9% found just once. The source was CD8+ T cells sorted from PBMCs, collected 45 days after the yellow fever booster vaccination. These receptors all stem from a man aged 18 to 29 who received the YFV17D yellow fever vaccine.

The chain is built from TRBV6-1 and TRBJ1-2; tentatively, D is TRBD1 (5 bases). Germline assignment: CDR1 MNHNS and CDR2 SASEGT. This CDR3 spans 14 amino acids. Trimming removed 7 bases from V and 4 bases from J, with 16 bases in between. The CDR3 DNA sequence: TGTGCCAGCATGGTGGACGGGGGGAGCTATGGCTACACCTTC. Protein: CASMVDGGSYGYTF.

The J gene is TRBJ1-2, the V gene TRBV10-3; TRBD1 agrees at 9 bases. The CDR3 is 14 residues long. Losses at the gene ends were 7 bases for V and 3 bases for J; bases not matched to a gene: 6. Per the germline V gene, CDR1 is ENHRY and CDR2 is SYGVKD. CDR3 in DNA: TGTGCCATCAAGGGGACAGGGACGTACTATGGCTACACCTTC. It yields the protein CAIKGTGTYYGYTF.

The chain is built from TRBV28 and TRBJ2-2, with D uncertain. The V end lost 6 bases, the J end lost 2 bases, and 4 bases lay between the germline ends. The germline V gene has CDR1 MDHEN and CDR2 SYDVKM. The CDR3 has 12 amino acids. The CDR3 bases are TGTGCCAGCAGGGAAAACACCGGGGAGCTGTTTTTT. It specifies CASRENTGELFF.

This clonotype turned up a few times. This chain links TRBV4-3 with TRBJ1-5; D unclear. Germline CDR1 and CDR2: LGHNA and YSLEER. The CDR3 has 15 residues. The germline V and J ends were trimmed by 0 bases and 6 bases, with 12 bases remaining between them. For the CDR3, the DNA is TGCGCCAGCAGCCAAGACCTCGGTGGGTTTCAGCCCCAGCATTTT. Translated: CASSQDLGGFQPQHF.

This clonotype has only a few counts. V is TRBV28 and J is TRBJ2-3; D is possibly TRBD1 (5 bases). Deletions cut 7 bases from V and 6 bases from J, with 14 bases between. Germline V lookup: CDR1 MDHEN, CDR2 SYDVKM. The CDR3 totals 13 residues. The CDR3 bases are TGTGCCAGCACGGGCAGGGCGTTGGATACGCAGTATTTT. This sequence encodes CASTGRALDTQYF.

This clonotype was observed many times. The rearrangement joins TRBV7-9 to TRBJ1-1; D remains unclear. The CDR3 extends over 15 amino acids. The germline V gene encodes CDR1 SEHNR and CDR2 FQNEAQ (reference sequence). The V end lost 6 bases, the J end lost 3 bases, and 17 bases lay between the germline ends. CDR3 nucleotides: TGTGCCAGCAGAGAGGAAGCCCTACGCCACACTGAAGCTTTCTTT. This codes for CASREEALRHTEAFF.

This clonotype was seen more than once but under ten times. CDR3 protein: CSVGAGGGYEQYF. The CDR3, as DNA: TGCAGCGTTGGGGCAGGGGGCGGATACGAGCAGTACTTC. V usage is TRBV29-1 and J usage is TRBJ2-7; 8 positions agree with TRBD1. The CDR3 loop spans 13 amino acids. Germline V gives CDR1 SQVTM, CDR2 ANQGSEA. V lost 4 bases and J lost 4; bases outside the gene matches: 6.

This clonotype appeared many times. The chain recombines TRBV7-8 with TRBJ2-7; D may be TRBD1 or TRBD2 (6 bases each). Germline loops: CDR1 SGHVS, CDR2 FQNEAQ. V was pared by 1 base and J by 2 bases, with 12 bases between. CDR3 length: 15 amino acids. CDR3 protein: CASSLVGGITYEQYF. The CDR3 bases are TGTGCCAGCAGCTTAGTAGGGGGGATCACCTACGAGCAGTACTTC.

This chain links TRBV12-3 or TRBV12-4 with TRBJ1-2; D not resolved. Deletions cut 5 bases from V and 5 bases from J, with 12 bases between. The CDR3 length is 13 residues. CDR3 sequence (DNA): TGTGCCAGCAGTCTACGAACGGCTTATGGCTACACCTTC. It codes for CASSLRTAYGYTF.

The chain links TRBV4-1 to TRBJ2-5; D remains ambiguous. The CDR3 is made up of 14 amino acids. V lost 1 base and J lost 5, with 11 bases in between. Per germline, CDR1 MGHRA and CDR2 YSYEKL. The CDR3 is CASSQVMAGETQYF. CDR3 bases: TGCGCCAGCAGCCAAGTTATGGCAGGCGAGACCCAGTACTTC.

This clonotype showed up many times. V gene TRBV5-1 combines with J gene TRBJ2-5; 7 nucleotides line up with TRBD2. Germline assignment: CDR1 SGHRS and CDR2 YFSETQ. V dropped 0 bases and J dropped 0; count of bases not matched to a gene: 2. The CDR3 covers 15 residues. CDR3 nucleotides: TGCGCCAGCAGCTTGGGGGGACTATACCAAGAGACCCAGTACTTC. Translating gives CASSLGGLYQETQYF.

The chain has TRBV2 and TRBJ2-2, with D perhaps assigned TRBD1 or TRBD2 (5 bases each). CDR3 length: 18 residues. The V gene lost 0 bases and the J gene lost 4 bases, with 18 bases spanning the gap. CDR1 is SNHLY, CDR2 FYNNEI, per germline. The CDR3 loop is CASSEAGVSGLVTGELFF. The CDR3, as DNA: TGTGCCAGCAGTGAAGCGGGGGTTTCGGGGCTTGTCACCGGGGAGCTGTTTTTT.

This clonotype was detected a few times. Here the CDR3 reads CASSATGSSQETQYF. As DNA, the CDR3 is TGTGCCAGCAGCGCAACTGGGAGCAGCCAAGAGACCCAGTACTTC. V usage is TRBV7-8 and J usage is TRBJ2-5; TRBD2 is a possible D gene (5 bases). Germline values: CDR1 SGHVS, CDR2 FQNEAQ. This CDR3 is 15 amino acids long. Trimming cost V 5 bases and J 1 base, with 14 bases left between them.

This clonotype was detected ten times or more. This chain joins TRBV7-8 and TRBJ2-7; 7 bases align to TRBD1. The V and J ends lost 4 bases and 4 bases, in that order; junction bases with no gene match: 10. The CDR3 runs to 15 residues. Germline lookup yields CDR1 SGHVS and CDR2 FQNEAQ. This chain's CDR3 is CASSSRTGVVYEQYF. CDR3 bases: TGTGCCAGCAGCTCCAGGACAGGCGTTGTGTACGAGCAGTACTTC.

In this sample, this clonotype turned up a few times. CDR3 sequence: CASSQTDNVEQFF. The DNA for the CDR3 is TGTGCCAGCAGCCAGACGGATAACGTTGAGCAGTTCTTC. The chain links TRBV12-3 or TRBV12-4 to TRBJ2-1; no reliable D call. The CDR3 has 13 amino acids. V dropped 6 bases and J dropped 9 bases, with 15 bases sitting between them.

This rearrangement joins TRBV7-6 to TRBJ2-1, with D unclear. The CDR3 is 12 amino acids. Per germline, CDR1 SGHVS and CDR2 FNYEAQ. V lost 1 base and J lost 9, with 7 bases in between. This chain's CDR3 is CASSLEGIEQFF. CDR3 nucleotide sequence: TGTGCCAGCAGCTTAGAAGGGATTGAGCAGTTCTTC.

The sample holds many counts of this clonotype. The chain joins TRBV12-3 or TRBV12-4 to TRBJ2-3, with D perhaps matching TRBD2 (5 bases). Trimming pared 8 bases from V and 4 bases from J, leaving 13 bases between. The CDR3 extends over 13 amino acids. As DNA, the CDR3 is TGTGCCAGCCTAGTCGCGGAGGCAGATACGCAGTATTTT. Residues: CASLVAEADTQYF.

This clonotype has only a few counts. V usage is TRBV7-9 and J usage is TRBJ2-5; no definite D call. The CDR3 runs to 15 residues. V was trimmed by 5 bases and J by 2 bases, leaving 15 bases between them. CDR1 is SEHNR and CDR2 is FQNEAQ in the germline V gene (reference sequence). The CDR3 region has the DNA TGTGCCAGCAGCCCCAAATTAGACTCTCAAGAGACCCAGTACTTC. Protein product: CASSPKLDSQETQYF.

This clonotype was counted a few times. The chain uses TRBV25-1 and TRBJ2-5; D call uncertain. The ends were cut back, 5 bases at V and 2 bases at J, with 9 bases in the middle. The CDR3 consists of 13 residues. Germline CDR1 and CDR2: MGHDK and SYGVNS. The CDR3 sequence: CASSRLGQETQYF. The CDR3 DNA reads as TGTGCCAGCAGTCGTCTAGGGCAAGAGACCCAGTACTTC.

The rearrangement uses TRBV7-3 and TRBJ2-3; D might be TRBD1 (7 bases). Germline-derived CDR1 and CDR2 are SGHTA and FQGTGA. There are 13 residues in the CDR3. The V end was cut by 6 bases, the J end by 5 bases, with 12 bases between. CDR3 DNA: TGTGCCAGCAGACCCCAGGGGGGAGATACGCAGTATTTT. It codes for CASRPQGGDTQYF.

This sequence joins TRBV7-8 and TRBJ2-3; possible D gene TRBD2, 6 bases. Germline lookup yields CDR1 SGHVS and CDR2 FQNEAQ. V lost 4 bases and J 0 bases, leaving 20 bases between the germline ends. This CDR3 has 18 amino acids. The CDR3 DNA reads TGTGCCAGCAGCTCCGGGGTGGGGCGGGGCCTTAGCACAGATACGCAGTATTTT. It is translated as CASSSGVGRGLSTDTQYF.

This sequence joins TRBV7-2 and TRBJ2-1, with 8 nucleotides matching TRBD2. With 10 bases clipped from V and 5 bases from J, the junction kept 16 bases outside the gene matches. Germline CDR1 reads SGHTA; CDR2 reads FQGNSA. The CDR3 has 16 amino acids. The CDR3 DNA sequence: TGTGCCACCCAGGGGACCGGGGGGGGGACTAACAATGAGCAGTTCTTC. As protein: CATQGTGGGTNNEQFF. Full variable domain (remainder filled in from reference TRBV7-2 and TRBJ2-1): GAGVSQSPSNKVTEKGKDVELRCDPISGHTALYWYRQSLGQGLEFLIYFQGNSAPDKSGLPSDRFSAERTGGSVSTLTIQRTQQEDSAVYLCATQGTGGGTNNEQFFGPGTRLTVL.

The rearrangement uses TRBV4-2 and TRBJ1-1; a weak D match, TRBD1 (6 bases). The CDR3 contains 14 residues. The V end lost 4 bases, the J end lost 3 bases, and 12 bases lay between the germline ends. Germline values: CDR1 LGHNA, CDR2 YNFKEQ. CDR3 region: CASSPTGWDTEAFF. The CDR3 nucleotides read TGTGCCAGCAGCCCCACAGGGTGGGACACTGAAGCTTTCTTT.

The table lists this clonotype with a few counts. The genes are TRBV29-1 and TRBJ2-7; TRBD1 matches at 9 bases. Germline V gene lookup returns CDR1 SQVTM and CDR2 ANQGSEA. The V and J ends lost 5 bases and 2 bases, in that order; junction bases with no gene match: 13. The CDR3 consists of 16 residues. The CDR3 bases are TGCAGCGTTAAGACAGGGGGTAACCCAAGCCCCTACGAGCAGTACTTC. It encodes CSVKTGGNPSPYEQYF.

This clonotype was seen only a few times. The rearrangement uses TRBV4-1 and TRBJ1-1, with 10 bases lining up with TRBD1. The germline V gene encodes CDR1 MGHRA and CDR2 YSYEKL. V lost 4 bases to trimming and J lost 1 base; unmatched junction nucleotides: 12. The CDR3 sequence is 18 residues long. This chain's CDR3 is CASSRRPGQGSPNTEAFF. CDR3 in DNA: TGCGCCAGCAGCCGCCGACCGGGACAGGGGAGTCCGAACACTGAAGCTTTCTTT.

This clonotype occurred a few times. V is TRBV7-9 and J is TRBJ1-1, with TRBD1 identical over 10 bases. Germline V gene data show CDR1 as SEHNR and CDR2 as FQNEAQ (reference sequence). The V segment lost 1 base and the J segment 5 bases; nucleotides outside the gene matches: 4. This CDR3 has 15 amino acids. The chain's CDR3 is CASSLVGTGETEAFF. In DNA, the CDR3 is TGTGCCAGCAGCTTAGTGGGGACAGGGGAAACTGAAGCTTTCTTT.

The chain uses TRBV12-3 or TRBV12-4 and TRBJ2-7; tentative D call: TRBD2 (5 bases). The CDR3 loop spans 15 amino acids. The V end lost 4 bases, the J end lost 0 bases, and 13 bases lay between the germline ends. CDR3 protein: CASSSPGMVSYEQYF. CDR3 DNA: TGTGCCAGCAGTTCCCCCGGGATGGTCTCCTACGAGCAGTACTTC.

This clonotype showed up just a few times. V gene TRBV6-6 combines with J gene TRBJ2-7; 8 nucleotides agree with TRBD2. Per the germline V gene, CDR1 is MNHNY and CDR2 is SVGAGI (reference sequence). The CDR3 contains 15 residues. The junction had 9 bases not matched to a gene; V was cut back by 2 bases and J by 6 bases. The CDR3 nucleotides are TGTGCCAGCAGTTACGGACTAGCTGGGCCTAGCGAGCAGTACTTC. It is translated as CASSYGLAGPSEQYF.

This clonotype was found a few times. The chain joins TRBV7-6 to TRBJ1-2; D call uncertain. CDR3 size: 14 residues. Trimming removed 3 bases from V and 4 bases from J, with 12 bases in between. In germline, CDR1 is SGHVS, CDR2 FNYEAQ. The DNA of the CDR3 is TGTGCCAGCAGCTTTAGAGCTCGGGGCTATGGCTACACCTTC. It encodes CASSFRARGYGYTF.

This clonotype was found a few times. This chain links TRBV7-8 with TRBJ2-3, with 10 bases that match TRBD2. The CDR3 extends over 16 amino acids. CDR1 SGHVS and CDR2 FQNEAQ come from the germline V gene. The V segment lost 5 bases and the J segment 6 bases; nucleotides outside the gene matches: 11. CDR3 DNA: TGTGCCAGCAGCCAAAAGCGGGGGGGCCTCTGGGATACGCAGTATTTT. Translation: CASSQKRGGLWDTQYF.